A single sample is the source of the 26 T cell receptor beta chains below, sequenced in a study of response to subunit inactivated influenza vaccine. TCRdb ran MiXCR on the RT-PCR reads and lists one entry per CDR3 protein. The sample has about 500,000 distinct CDR3 sequences, 16% seen once; the top ten hold approximately 3%. The sample was CD4+ T cells sorted from PBMCs, taken around 2 years after vaccination. All receptors derive from a man aged 50-75 years who received an inactivated influenza vaccine.

At least ten counts were recorded for this clonotype. The chain carries TRBV6-5 and TRBJ1-1; D is undetermined. Germline values: CDR1 MNHEY, CDR2 SVGAGI. This CDR3 is built from 13 residues. Deletions cut 1 base from V and 7 bases from J, with 10 bases between. The CDR3 region has the DNA TGTGCCAGCAGTTACTTGGCGTGGCATGAAGCTTTCTTT. Residues: CASSYLAWHEAFF.

The chain employs TRBV5-5 and TRBJ2-7; D is uncertain. Germline V gene data show CDR1 as SGHKS and CDR2 as YYEKEE (reference sequence). V gave up 0 bases and J gave up 0 bases, with 16 bases separating them. The CDR3 loop spans 17 amino acids. CDR3 sequence reads: CASSLGATPVDSYEQYF. Here the CDR3 DNA reads TGTGCCAGCAGCTTGGGGGCCACCCCAGTAGACTCCTACGAGCAGTACTTC.

Here the CDR3 DNA reads TGTGCCAGCAGCCTACAGGGGAGCGGGGAGACCCAGTACTTC. It is translated as CASSLQGSGETQYF. The chain couples TRBV5-5 to TRBJ2-5; possible D gene TRBD1, 7 bases. Trimming cost V 4 bases and J 5 bases, with 15 bases left between them. Germline CDR1 reads SGHKS; CDR2 reads YYEKEE (reference sequence). There are 14 residues in the CDR3.

There are a few counts of this clonotype. The chain recombines TRBV12-3 or TRBV12-4 with TRBJ2-1; 9 positions agree with TRBD2. This CDR3 has 12 residues. J was trimmed by 8 bases and V by 8 bases; bases with no gene match: 4. The DNA for the CDR3 is TGTGCCAGCGGAGGGACTAGCTATGAGCAGTTCTTC. This gives the protein CASGGTSYEQFF.

This clonotype was found a few times. CDR3 DNA: TGTGCCAGCAGCCAAGATGGCGTGGAGGTCGACGAGCAGTACTTC. Protein sequence: CASSQDGVEVDEQYF. V gene TRBV4-2 combines with J gene TRBJ2-7, with D possibly matching TRBD2 (5 bases). CDR1 and CDR2 (germline): LGHNA, YNFKEQ. The CDR3 sequence is 15 residues long. The V and J ends lost 0 bases and 5 bases respectively, with 14 bases between them.

A few counts support this clonotype. The V call is TRBV28, the J call TRBJ1-2, with no clear D. CDR3 length: 12 residues. Germline V gives CDR1 MDHEN, CDR2 SYDVKM. V was trimmed by 5 bases and J by 7 bases, leaving 11 bases between them. CDR3 residues: CASSLGRAGYTF. CDR3 nucleotides: TGTGCCAGCAGTCTGGGGAGGGCTGGCTACACCTTC.

This sequence joins TRBV9 and TRBJ2-1; 10 bases match TRBD2. Looked up from germline, CDR1 is SGDLS and CDR2 is YYNGEE. Unmatched junction bases numbered 3, after V lost 3 bases and J lost 3 bases. This CDR3 has 15 residues. The CDR3 sequence is CASSDTSGIYNEQFF. CDR3 nucleotides: TGTGCCAGCAGCGATACTAGCGGGATCTACAATGAGCAGTTCTTC. Based on the CDR3 plus reference TRBV9 and TRBJ2-1, the full variable domain is DSGVTQTPKHLITATGQRVTLRCSPRSGDLSVYWYQQSLDQGLQFLIQYYNGEERAKGNILERFSAQQFPDLHSELNLSSLELGDSALYFCASSDTSGIYNEQFFGPGTRLTVL.

Only a few counts were recorded for this clonotype. The chain employs TRBV5-1 and TRBJ1-1; D not resolved. V was clipped by 4 bases and J by 2 bases, with 9 bases between them. The CDR3 runs to 13 residues. Germline V gene data show CDR1 as SGHRS and CDR2 as YFSETQ. CDR3 bases: TGCGCCAGCAGCCCCCAGGAAAACACTGAAGCTTTCTTT. This gives the protein CASSPQENTEAFF.

This clonotype was counted only a few times. The J gene is TRBJ2-4, the V gene TRBV7-2; possibly TRBD2 for D (7 bases). The V end was cut by 1 base, the J end by 1 base, with 14 bases between. CDR1 and CDR2 (germline): SGHTA, FQGNSA. This CDR3 is 17 amino acids long. CDR3 DNA: TGTGCCAGCAGCTTAGTCGGGGGGCGGAGGGCCAAAAACATTCAGTACTTC. Translated, it gives CASSLVGGRRAKNIQYF.

At least ten counts were recorded for this clonotype. The rearrangement links TRBV20-1 to TRBJ2-7; D is perhaps TRBD1 or TRBD2 (5 bases each). Germline assignment: CDR1 DFQATT and CDR2 SNEGSKA (reference sequence). The ends were cut back, 5 bases at V and 6 bases at J, with 20 bases in the middle. The CDR3 sequence is 14 residues long. The CDR3 sequence: CSAPRGTQLTEQYF. The CDR3 DNA is TGCAGTGCTCCCCGTGGGACCCAACTTACCGAGCAGTACTTC.

CDR3 DNA: TGTGCCAGCAGCTCGGGACCTCTGAATGGGCACGAGCAGTACTTC. Its translation is CASSSGPLNGHEQYF. The chain is built from TRBV11-3 and TRBJ2-7, with D perhaps being TRBD1 or TRBD2 (5 bases each). Germline values: CDR1 SGHNT, CDR2 YENEEA. V gave up 4 bases and J gave up 5 bases, with 18 bases separating them. The CDR3 is 15 residues long.

This clonotype has just a few counts. The V and J genes are TRBV28 and TRBJ2-1; 15 bases line up with TRBD2. Germline-derived CDR1 and CDR2 are MDHEN and SYDVKM. Germline trimming cut 4 bases from V and 3 bases from J; bases unmatched to any gene: 10. The CDR3 runs to 19 residues. The CDR3 region is CASSSRTSGGAPHYNEQFF. The CDR3 region has the DNA TGTGCCAGCAGTTCAAGGACTAGCGGGGGGGCCCCACACTACAATGAGCAGTTCTTC.

In this sample, this clonotype turned up a few times. J is TRBJ2-1 and V is TRBV20-1, with 13 nucleotides matching TRBD2. CDR3 length: 14 residues. After removal of 6 bases from V and 7 bases from J, the junction contained 6 bases not matched to a gene. Germline V CDR1 and CDR2: DFQATT, SNEGSKA (reference sequence). DNA for the CDR3: TGCAGTGCCACTAGCGGGGGGGCCTTAAATGAGCAGTTCTTC. This encodes CSATSGGALNEQFF.

The J gene is TRBJ2-4, the V gene TRBV18, with D tentatively TRBD2 (6 bases). With 3 bases removed from V and 9 bases from J, the gap between germline ends came to 12 bases. CDR1 is KGHSH, CDR2 LQKENI, per germline. The CDR3 has 13 amino acids. CDR3 sequence: CASSPEGTGIQYF. CDR3 sequence (DNA): TGTGCCAGCTCACCGGAGGGGACGGGCATTCAGTACTTC.

This clonotype was found a few times. This chain connects TRBV6-2 or TRBV6-3 to TRBJ2-2; 8 bases are a match to TRBD1. This CDR3 is built from 14 residues. Germline CDR1 MNHEY, CDR2 SVGEGT. V gave up 6 bases and J gave up 4 bases; unmatched junction bases: 4. CDR3 coding DNA: TGTGCCAGCAGATGGACAGGGTTCACCGGGGAGCTGTTTTTT. It yields the protein CASRWTGFTGELFF.

This clonotype was seen at least ten times. V is TRBV12-3 or TRBV12-4 and J is TRBJ1-1; D may be TRBD1 (5 bases). The V end lost 6 bases, the J end lost 1 base, and 12 bases lay between the germline ends. This CDR3 has 14 amino acids. The CDR3 reads CASRLDGANTEAFF. The CDR3 DNA is TGTGCCAGCAGACTGGACGGGGCGAACACTGAAGCTTTCTTT.

The V gene is TRBV3-1, the J gene TRBJ1-1, with unresolved D. This CDR3 contains 15 residues. Germline V gene lookup returns CDR1 LGHDT and CDR2 YNNKEL (reference sequence). V lost 4 bases and J 0 bases, leaving 12 bases between the germline ends. The chain's CDR3 is CASSREDFMNTEAFF. In DNA, the CDR3 is TGTGCCAGCAGCCGTGAAGATTTCATGAACACTGAAGCTTTCTTT.

This chain uses TRBV3-1 with TRBJ1-1, with 8 bases identical to TRBD1. The V and J ends lost 5 bases and 4 bases, in that order; junction bases with no gene match: 6. Germline CDR1 reads LGHDT; CDR2 reads YNNKEL (reference sequence). The CDR3 is 14 residues long. The CDR3 reads CASSFGQGRTEAFF. The CDR3 DNA reads TGTGCCAGCAGCTTCGGACAGGGCCGCACTGAAGCTTTCTTT.

This sequence joins TRBV12-3 or TRBV12-4 and TRBJ2-2; either TRBD1 or TRBD2 may supply D (5 bases each). V dropped 6 bases and J dropped 5 bases, with 7 bases sitting between them. There are 12 residues in the CDR3. CDR3 DNA: TGTGCCAGCAGGGGGACGACCGGGGAGCTGTTTTTT. Encoded protein: CASRGTTGELFF.

The rearrangement joins TRBV5-1 to TRBJ2-1; 14 bases align to TRBD2. The germline CDR1 and CDR2 sequences are SGHRS and YFSETQ. The CDR3 spans 17 residues. Losses at the gene ends were 4 bases for V and 5 bases for J; bases not matched to a gene: 8. CDR3 bases: TGCGCCAGCAGCACCCGGACTAGCGGGGGGAGAAACAATGAGCAGTTCTTC. The encoded protein is CASSTRTSGGRNNEQFF.

V is TRBV29-1 and J is TRBJ2-2; D unclear. The germline V and J ends were trimmed by 4 bases and 3 bases, with 12 bases remaining between them. CDR3 length equals 14 residues. Germline CDR1 is SQVTM and CDR2 is ANQGSEA. The DNA for the CDR3 is TGCAGCGTTGTTTTGGTCAGGCACACCGGGGAGCTGTTTTTT. Translated, it gives CSVVLVRHTGELFF.

This clonotype was counted between two and nine times. The rearrangement joins TRBV10-3 to TRBJ2-2; D call uncertain. Trimming took 10 bases from V and 7 from J, leaving 10 bases between them. Germline V gene lookup returns CDR1 ENHRY and CDR2 SYGVKD. The CDR3 runs 11 residues. In nucleotides, the CDR3 is TGTGCCACAGGTTCGGGCGGGGAGCTGTTTTTT. Translation: CATGSGGELFF.

This clonotype was recorded a few times. The chain employs TRBV3-1 and TRBJ1-4; TRBD1 agrees at 8 bases. This CDR3 has 16 residues. V was clipped by 1 base and J by 6 bases; unmatched bases: 7. Germline V lookup: CDR1 LGHDT, CDR2 YNNKEL (reference sequence). This chain's CDR3 is CASSQASAGGDEKLFF. The DNA for the CDR3 is TGTGCCAGCAGCCAAGCGTCTGCAGGGGGCGATGAAAAACTGTTTTTT.

Here the CDR3 DNA reads TGTGCCAGCAGCCAGGTAGAAGGGAGAAACACCATATATTTT. Translation gives CASSQVEGRNTIYF. The chain carries TRBV2 and TRBJ1-3; D is ambiguous. This CDR3 is built from 14 residues. In germline, CDR1 is SNHLY, CDR2 FYNNEI. The V end lost 6 bases, the J end lost 5 bases, and 14 bases lay between the germline ends.

V gene TRBV5-1 combines with J gene TRBJ2-5, with 10 bases matching TRBD1. The germline CDR1 and CDR2 sequences are SGHRS and YFSETQ. This CDR3 has 16 amino acids. After removal of 4 bases from V and 0 bases from J, the junction contained 6 bases not matched to a gene. For the CDR3, the DNA is TGCGCCAGCAGCGCTGGGACAGGGGTATACCAAGAGACCCAGTACTTC. Translating it yields CASSAGTGVYQETQYF.

The table lists this clonotype with a few counts. The chain joins TRBV7-2 to TRBJ1-1, with no clear D. The CDR3 length is 14 residues. Germline CDR1 reads SGHTA; CDR2 reads FQGNSA. V was trimmed by 5 bases and J by 4 bases, leaving 14 bases between them. The DNA for the CDR3 is TGTGCCAGCAGCCCCTTACTGACGAGCACTGAAGCTTTCTTT. This translates into CASSPLLTSTEAFF.